Sequencing of this TCR beta chain was carried out in a study of cytomegalovirus exposure and HLA in healthy donors. Per the germline V gene, CDR1 is MNHEY and CDR2 is SMNVEV (reference sequence). The CDR3 consists of 15 residues. J lost 2 bases, V lost 6 bases, and 6 bases had no gene match. Notes on this clone: Its antigen is unidentified.

Overall study results and limits: CMV antigen specificity of a few CMV-associated chains was confirmed in vitro.

Both 60 Vbeta primers and 13 Jbeta primers went into the PCR. Assay: immunoSEQ multiplex PCR; the TCRdb copy retains only in-frame clones and omits some. Of approximately 150,000 clones listed, nearly 80% were seen once; the top ten hold about 0.64%. Sequencing was performed on PBMCs. The clonotype was recovered from a male donor in good health and CMV-seronegative. The chain has TRBV27 and TRBJ2-2; 7 bases match TRBD1. CDR3 region: CASRRGQENTGELFF. Here the CDR3 DNA reads TGTGCCAGCAGGAGAGGACAGGAAAACACCGGGGAGCTGTTTTTT.